This T cell receptor (beta chain) was observed in a study of identical twins. This clonotype was seen more than once but under ten times. The germline gives CDR1 DFQATT, CDR2 SNEGSKA (reference sequence). Trimming took 6 bases from V and 2 from J, leaving 11 bases between them. The CDR3 runs 13 residues. Via MiXCR, TCRdb re-called the 5' RACE reads, giving one row per CDR3 protein. This sample has under 300,000 distinct CDR3 sequences, with roughly 13% found just once. These data were also filed under a second study, of yellow fever vaccine responses in identical twins.

The sequenced sample was memory (CD45RO+) T cells sorted from blood. The rearrangement joins TRBV20-1 to TRBJ2-1, with D maybe TRBD1 (5 bases). This TCR was sampled from a young woman in good health. The CDR3 sequence is CSAPQQAYNEQFF. The DNA of the CDR3 is TGCAGTGCCCCCCAACAGGCCTACAATGAGCAGTTCTTC.